This T cell receptor beta chain appears in the sequencing data of a study of post-analysis software for immune sequencing data. Study context: Patients with relapsing-remitting, secondary progressive and progressive-relapsing multiple sclerosis courses were all represented. Findings and limits, study-wide: Controls showed significantly higher normalized Chao1 diversity than did multiple sclerosis patients. Analysis by F measure revealed that same-batch samples clustered strongly together. Relative to controls, patients had a few TRBV segments at higher frequency, with TRBV5-6, TRBV5-1 and TRBV20-1 among these.

Sequencing libraries made from TCR beta cDNA carried unique molecular identifiers. Researchers reported approximately 500,000 cDNA molecules coming from around 1 to 10 million T cells. TCRdb reprocessed the PCR reads via MiXCR and lists one record per CDR3 protein. The data hold 750,000 to 950,000 distinct CDR3 sequences, with approximately 53% observed a single time. A few counts support this clonotype. What it recognizes is unknown. This CDR3 contains 16 residues. Germline V gives CDR1 LGHNA, CDR2 YNFKEQ. The germline V and J ends were trimmed by 0 bases and 2 bases, with 13 bases remaining between them.

This TCR came from a girl under 18 with multiple sclerosis. V is TRBV4-2 and J is TRBJ1-2; no clear D gene. Input material: blood. The CDR3, as DNA: TGTGCCAGCAGCCAAGAGGTGAGGCGGAGCAACTATGGCTACACCTTC. Translation: CASSQEVRRSNYGYTF.